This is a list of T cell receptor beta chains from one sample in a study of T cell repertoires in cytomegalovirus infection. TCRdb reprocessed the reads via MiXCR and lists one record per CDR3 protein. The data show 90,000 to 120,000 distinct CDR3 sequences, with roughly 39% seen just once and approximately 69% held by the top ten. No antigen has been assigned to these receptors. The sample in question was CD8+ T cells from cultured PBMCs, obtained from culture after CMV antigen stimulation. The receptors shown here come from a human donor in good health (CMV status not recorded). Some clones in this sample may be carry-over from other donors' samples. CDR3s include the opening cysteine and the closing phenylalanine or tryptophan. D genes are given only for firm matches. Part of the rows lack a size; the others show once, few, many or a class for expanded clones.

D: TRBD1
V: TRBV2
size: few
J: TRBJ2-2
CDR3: CASSQGQVSPGELFF
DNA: TGTGCCAGCAGTCAGGGACAGGTATCACCCGGGGAGCTGTTTTTT

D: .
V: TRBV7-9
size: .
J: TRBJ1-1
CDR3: CASSLALSEAFF
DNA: TGTGCCAGCAGCTTAGCCCTTTCTGAAGCTTTCTTT

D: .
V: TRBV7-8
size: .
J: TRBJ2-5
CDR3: CASSSEPKETQYF
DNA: TGTGCCAGCAGCTCCGAACCAAAAGAGACCCAGTACTTC

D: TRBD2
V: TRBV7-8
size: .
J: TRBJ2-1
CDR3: CASSIKRGGHDEQFF
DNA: TGTGCCAGCAGCATCAAGCGGGGGGGCCACGATGAGCAGTTCTTC

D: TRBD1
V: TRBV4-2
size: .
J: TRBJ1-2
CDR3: CASSRPLDRENGYTF
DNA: TGTGCCAGCAGCCGGCCTCTGGACAGGGAAAATGGCTACACCTTC

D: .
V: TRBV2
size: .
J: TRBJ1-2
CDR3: CASPPGAANYGYTF
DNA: TGTGCCAGCCCACCCGGGGCAGCAAACTATGGCTACACCTTC

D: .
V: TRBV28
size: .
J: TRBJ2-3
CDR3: CASSSGAKLSTDTQYF
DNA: TGTGCCAGCAGTTCCGGAGCGAAGCTGAGCACAGATACGCAGTATTTT

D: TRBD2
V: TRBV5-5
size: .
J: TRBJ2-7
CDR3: CASSVRLAGGEQYF
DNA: TGTGCCAGCAGCGTTCGACTAGCGGGGGGCGAGCAGTACTTC

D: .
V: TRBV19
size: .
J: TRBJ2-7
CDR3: CASSKGFGEQYF
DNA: TGTGCCAGTAGTAAGGGTTTCGGCGAGCAGTACTTC

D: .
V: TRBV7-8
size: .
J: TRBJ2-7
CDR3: CASSLEAGRNSEQYF
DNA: TGTGCCAGCAGCTTAGAGGCAGGGAGGAACTCCGAGCAGTACTTC

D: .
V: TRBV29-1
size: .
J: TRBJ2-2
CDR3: CSVEENTGELFF
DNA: TGCAGCGTTGAAGAGAACACCGGGGAGCTGTTTTTT

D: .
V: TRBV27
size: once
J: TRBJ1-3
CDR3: CASSFARGDTIYF
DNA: TGTGCCAGCAGTTTCGCTCGAGGAGACACCATATATTTT

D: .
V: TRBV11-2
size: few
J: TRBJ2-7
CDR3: CASSLAALGRYEQYF
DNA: TGTGCCAGCAGCTTAGCCGCCTTGGGAAGGTACGAGCAGTACTTC

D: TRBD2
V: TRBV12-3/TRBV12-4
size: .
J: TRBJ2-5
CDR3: CASSPKLAGGETQYF
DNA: TGTGCCAGCAGTCCTAAACTAGCGGGGGGAGAGACCCAGTACTTC

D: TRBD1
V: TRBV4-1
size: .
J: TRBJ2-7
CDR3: CASSQVNTGTGGNEQYF
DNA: TGCGCCAGCAGCCAAGTCAACACCGGGACAGGGGGCAACGAGCAGTACTTC

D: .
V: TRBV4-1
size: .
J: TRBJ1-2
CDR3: CASSQGTVEGYTF
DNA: TGCGCCAGCAGCCAAGGGACAGTGGAAGGCTACACCTTC

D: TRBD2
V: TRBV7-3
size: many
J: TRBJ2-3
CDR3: CASSPRASGGITDTQYF
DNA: TGTGCCAGCAGCCCCCGGGCTAGCGGGGGTATCACAGATACGCAGTATTTT

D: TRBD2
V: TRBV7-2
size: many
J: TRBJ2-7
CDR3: CASSKTAGGASYEQYF
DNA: TGTGCCAGCTCGAAAACGGCGGGGGGTGCTTCCTACGAGCAGTACTTC

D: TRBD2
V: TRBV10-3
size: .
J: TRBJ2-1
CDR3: CAISESRGGSYNEQFF
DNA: TGTGCCATCAGTGAGTCGCGGGGGGGCTCCTACAATGAGCAGTTCTTC

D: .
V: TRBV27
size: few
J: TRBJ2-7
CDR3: CASSLSIGRTYEQYF
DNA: TGTGCCAGCAGTTTAAGTATAGGGAGGACCTACGAGCAGTACTTC

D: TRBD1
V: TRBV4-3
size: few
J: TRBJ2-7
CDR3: CASSYATGGGYEQYF
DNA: TGCGCCAGCAGTTATGCGACAGGGGGCGGGTACGAGCAGTACTTC

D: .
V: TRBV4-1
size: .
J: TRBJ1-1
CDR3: CASSQSWRGRVNTEAFF
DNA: TGCGCCAGCAGCCAATCCTGGAGAGGGCGGGTGAACACTGAAGCTTTCTTT

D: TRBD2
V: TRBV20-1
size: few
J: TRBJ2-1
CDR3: CSAQRGPEDEQFF
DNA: TGCAGCGCCCAGCGGGGCCCCGAGGATGAGCAGTTCTTC

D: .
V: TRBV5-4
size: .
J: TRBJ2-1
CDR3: CASSLKGRNEQFF
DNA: TGTGCCAGCAGCTTAAAAGGGAGAAACGAGCAGTTCTTC

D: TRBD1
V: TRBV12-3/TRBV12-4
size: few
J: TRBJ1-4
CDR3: CASRPGQGAYNEKLFF
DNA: TGTGCCAGCAGACCGGGACAGGGGGCATATAATGAAAAACTGTTTTTT

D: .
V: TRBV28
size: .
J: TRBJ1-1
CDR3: CASSGVSFALGAFF
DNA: TGTGCCAGCAGTGGGGTATCCTTTGCCCTTGGAGCTTTCTTT

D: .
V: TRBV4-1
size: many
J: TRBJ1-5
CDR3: CASSQVEGKGNQPQHF
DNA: TGCGCCAGCAGCCAAGTTGAGGGTAAAGGCAATCAGCCCCAGCATTTT

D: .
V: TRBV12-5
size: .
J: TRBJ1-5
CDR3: CASGLVPGPAHSNQPQHF
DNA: TGTGCTAGTGGTTTGGTACCTGGACCAGCACATAGCAATCAGCCCCAGCATTTT

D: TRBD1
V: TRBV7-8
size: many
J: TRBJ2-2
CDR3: CASTGQGNIDTGELFF
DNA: TGTGCCAGCACAGGACAGGGGAATATTGACACCGGGGAGCTGTTTTTT

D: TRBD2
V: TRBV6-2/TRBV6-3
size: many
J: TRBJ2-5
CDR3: CASSYSTQGLADQETQYF
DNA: TGTGCCAGCAGTTACTCGACCCAGGGACTAGCGGACCAAGAGACCCAGTACTTC

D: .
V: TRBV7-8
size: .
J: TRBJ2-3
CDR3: CASSFTEFSTDTQYF
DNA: TGTGCCAGCAGCTTTACGGAGTTTAGCACAGATACGCAGTATTTT

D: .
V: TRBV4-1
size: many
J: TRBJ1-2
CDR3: CASLGGDYGYTF
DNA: TGCGCCAGTCTAGGAGGGGACTATGGCTACACCTTC

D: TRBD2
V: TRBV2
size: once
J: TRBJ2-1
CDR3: CASRPGAGGNEQFF
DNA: TGTGCCAGCAGGCCCGGGGCGGGGGGCAATGAGCAGTTCTTC

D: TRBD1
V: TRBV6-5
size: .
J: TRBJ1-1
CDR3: CASIHRGFRNTEAFF
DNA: TGTGCCAGCATTCACAGGGGATTCAGGAACACTGAAGCTTTCTTT

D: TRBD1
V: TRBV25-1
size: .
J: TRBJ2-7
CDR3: CASSEAGQGAYEQYF
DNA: TGTGCCAGCAGTGAGGCGGGACAGGGGGCCTACGAGCAGTACTTC

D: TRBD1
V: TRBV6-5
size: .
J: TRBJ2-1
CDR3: CASRTGGNEQFF
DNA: TGTGCCAGCCGGACAGGGGGCAATGAGCAGTTCTTC

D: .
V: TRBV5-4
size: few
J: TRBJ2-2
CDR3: CASSLEETGELFF
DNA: TGTGCCAGCAGCTTGGAGGAGACCGGGGAGCTGTTTTTT

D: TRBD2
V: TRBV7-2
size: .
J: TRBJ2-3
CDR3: CASSPTSGTLSTDTQYF
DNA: TGTGCCAGCAGTCCGACTAGCGGGACCCTTAGCACAGATACGCAGTATTTT

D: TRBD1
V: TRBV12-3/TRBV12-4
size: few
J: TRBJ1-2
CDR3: CASSFSGDVGQSNYGYTF
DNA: TGTGCCAGCAGTTTTTCGGGGGATGTGGGACAGTCTAACTATGGCTACACCTTC

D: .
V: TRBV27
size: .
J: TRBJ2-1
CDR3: CASSPTAYNEQFF
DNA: TGTGCCAGCAGCCCGACTGCGTACAATGAGCAGTTCTTC

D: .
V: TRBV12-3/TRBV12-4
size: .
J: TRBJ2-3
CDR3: CASTVWGTRVDTQYF
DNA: TGTGCCAGCACCGTTTGGGGGACCCGTGTGGATACGCAGTATTTT

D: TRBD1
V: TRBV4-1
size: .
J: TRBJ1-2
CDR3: CASSFRARDRGDYGYTF
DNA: TGCGCCAGCAGCTTTCGCGCACGGGACAGGGGGGACTATGGCTACACCTTC

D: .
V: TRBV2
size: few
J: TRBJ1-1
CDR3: CASSETVMNTEAFF
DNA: TGTGCCAGCAGTGAGACAGTCATGAACACTGAAGCTTTCTTT

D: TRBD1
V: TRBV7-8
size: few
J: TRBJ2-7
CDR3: CASSARDRGYEQYF
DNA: TGTGCCAGCAGCGCACGGGACAGGGGATACGAGCAGTACTTC

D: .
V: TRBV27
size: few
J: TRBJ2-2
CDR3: CASSLARNTGELFF
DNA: TGTGCCAGCAGCCTCGCTAGAAACACCGGGGAGCTGTTTTTT

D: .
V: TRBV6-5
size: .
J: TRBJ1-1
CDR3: CASSWAGGEAFF
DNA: TGTGCCAGCAGTTGGGCTGGGGGTGAAGCTTTCTTT

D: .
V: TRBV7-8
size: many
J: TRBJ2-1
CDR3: CASSSSGGLYYNEQFF
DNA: TGTGCCAGCAGCTCATCGGGGGGCCTGTATTACAATGAGCAGTTCTTC

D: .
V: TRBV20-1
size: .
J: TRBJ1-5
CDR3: CSAIDPGVSNQPQHF
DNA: TGCAGTGCTATTGACCCCGGGGTCAGCAATCAGCCCCAGCATTTT

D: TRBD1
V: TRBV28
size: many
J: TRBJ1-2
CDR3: CASSLAGQDYTNYGYTF
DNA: TGTGCCAGCAGCCTTGCGGGACAGGATTATACTAACTATGGCTACACCTTC

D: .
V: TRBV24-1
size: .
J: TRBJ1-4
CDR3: CATSEGSYEKLFF
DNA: TGTGCCACCAGTGAGGGGTCATATGAAAAACTGTTTTTT

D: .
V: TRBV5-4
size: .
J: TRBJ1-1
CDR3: CASRPRGNTEAFF
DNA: TGTGCCAGCAGGCCCCGGGGGAACACTGAAGCTTTCTTT

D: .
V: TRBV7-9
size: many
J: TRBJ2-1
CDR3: CASSSSRVSSYNEQFF
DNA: TGTGCCAGCAGCTCTTCTCGGGTGAGCTCCTACAATGAGCAGTTCTTC

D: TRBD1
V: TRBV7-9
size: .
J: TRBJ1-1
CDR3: CASEGQGSTEAFF
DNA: TGTGCCAGCGAGGGACAGGGGAGCACTGAAGCTTTCTTT

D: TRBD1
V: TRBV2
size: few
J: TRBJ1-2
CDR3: CASSGQGALDYGYTF
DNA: TGTGCCAGCAGTGGCCAGGGGGCGCTGGACTATGGCTACACCTTC

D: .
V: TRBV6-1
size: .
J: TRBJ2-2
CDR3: CASPVYTGELFF
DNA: TGTGCCAGCCCCGTATACACCGGGGAGCTGTTTTTT

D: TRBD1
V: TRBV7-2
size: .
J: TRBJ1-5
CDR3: CASSLKPGTGYNQPQHF
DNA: TGTGCCAGCAGCTTGAAGCCCGGGACAGGGTACAATCAGCCCCAGCATTTT

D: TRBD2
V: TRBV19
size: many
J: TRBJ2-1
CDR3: CASSMASGGGYEQFF
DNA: TGTGCCAGTAGTATGGCTAGCGGGGGGGGATATGAGCAGTTCTTC